These T cell receptor beta chains were read from a single sample in a study of beta chain features in type 1 diabetes. Libraries were prepared by immunoSEQ multiplex PCR; TCRdb keeps only in-frame clonotypes and omits some of them. Here the sample spans 630,000 or so clones, around 15% being singletons. The source material was naive CD4+ T cells from blood. Receptors originate from a man aged 18 to 30 with type 1 diabetes. Both conserved end residues are part of each CDR3. The order of the fields is clone size, V gene, D gene, J gene, CDR3 protein, CDR3 DNA. The D gene is left open where the match is weak. Clone size is not always given. Where it is, it says once, few, many or a class for expanded clones.

size: -
V: TRBV4-1
D: -
J: TRBJ2-1
CDR3: CASSQDPTTNEQFF
DNA: TGCGCCAGCAGCCAAGACCCTACCACCAATGAGCAGTTCTTC

size: few
V: TRBV19
D: -
J: TRBJ2-7
CDR3: CASSPSLAGAYEQYF
DNA: TGTGCCAGTAGTCCATCCCTGGCGGGGGCATACGAGCAGTACTTC

size: -
V: TRBV29-1
D: -
J: TRBJ2-5
CDR3: CTSSRGGETQYF
DNA: TGCACCTCGTCCAGGGGGGGAGAGACCCAGTACTTC

size: -
V: TRBV5-8
D: -
J: TRBJ2-5
CDR3: CASSTRTALGETQYF
DNA: TGTGCCAGCAGCACTCGGACCGCCTTGGGAGAGACCCAGTACTTC

size: few
V: TRBV7-2
D: -
J: TRBJ2-5
CDR3: CASSWRGSQETQYF
DNA: TGTGCCAGCAGTTGGAGGGGGTCCCAAGAGACCCAGTACTTC

size: -
V: TRBV29-1
D: TRBD1
J: TRBJ1-3
CDR3: CSVGRQGSTGSGNTIYF
DNA: TGCAGCGTGGGCCGACAGGGATCGACAGGCTCTGGAAACACCATATATTTT

size: few
V: TRBV19
D: -
J: TRBJ2-1
CDR3: CASGRRGAEQFF
DNA: TGTGCCAGTGGGCGCCGGGGAGCAGAGCAGTTCTTC

size: -
V: TRBV5-1
D: -
J: TRBJ2-1
CDR3: CASSLGPGDNEQFF
DNA: TGCGCCAGCAGCTTGGGGCCGGGGGATAATGAGCAGTTCTTC

size: once
V: TRBV7-9
D: -
J: TRBJ2-5
CDR3: CASSPGGPGSQYF
DNA: TGTGCCAGCAGCCCGGGGGGCCCGGGGTCCCAGTACTTC

size: few
V: TRBV10-3
D: -
J: TRBJ2-7
CDR3: CAISEPGGYEQYF
DNA: TGTGCCATCAGTGAACCGGGCGGGTACGAGCAGTACTTC

size: few
V: TRBV5-1
D: TRBD2
J: TRBJ2-7
CDR3: CASGSGTSGINWDF
DNA: TGCGCCAGCGGTTCCGGGACTAGCGGGATCAATTGGGACTTC

size: few
V: TRBV5-4
D: -
J: TRBJ2-2
CDR3: CASSPRVKDNTGELFF
DNA: TGTGCCAGCAGCCCGAGGGTTAAAGACAACACCGGGGAGCTGTTTTTT

size: few
V: TRBV28
D: -
J: TRBJ1-6
CDR3: CASSFAGGSGSPLHF
DNA: TGTGCCAGCAGTTTTGCGGGGGGATCAGGATCACCCCTCCACTTT

size: -
V: TRBV7-9
D: -
J: TRBJ1-2
CDR3: CASNLGAQDGYTF
DNA: TGTGCCAGCAACTTGGGGGCGCAGGATGGCTACACCTTC

size: few
V: TRBV28
D: -
J: TRBJ1-1
CDR3: CASSLPGDFTEAFF
DNA: TGTGCCAGCAGTTTGCCAGGGGACTTCACTGAAGCTTTCTTT

size: few
V: TRBV4-2
D: -
J: TRBJ1-1
CDR3: CASSQVSENTEAFF
DNA: TGTGCCAGCAGCCAAGTGTCAGAGAACACTGAAGCTTTCTTT

size: few
V: TRBV5-4
D: TRBD2
J: TRBJ2-3
CDR3: CASTSPGLAVDTQYF
DNA: TGTGCCAGCACTAGCCCGGGACTAGCGGTAGATACGCAGTATTTT

size: -
V: TRBV25-1
D: TRBD1
J: TRBJ1-4
CDR3: CASTQGTGVVRKLFF
DNA: TGTGCCAGCACCCAAGGGACAGGGGTAGTTCGAAAACTGTTTTTT

size: few
V: TRBV30
D: TRBD1
J: TRBJ2-1
CDR3: CAWSPLQGLDEQFF
DNA: TGTGCCTGGAGTCCCCTACAGGGGTTGGATGAGCAGTTCTTC

size: few
V: TRBV30
D: TRBD1
J: TRBJ2-7
CDR3: CAWSPGQGAYEQYF
DNA: TGTGCCTGGAGTCCCGGACAGGGGGCCTACGAGCAGTACTTC

size: few
V: TRBV4-1
D: -
J: TRBJ2-7
CDR3: CASSQDGAASILYEQYF
DNA: TGCGCCAGCAGCCAAGATGGAGCAGCGTCGATTTTGTACGAGCAGTACTTC

size: -
V: TRBV29-1
D: -
J: TRBJ1-2
CDR3: CSVGGARNYGYTF
DNA: TGCAGCGTTGGGGGGGCGCGAAACTATGGCTACACCTTC

size: -
V: TRBV11-2
D: -
J: TRBJ2-3
CDR3: CASSLSSPGDTQYF
DNA: TGTGCCAGCAGCTTATCATCCCCGGGGGATACGCAGTATTTT

size: -
V: TRBV20-1
D: -
J: TRBJ2-7
CDR3: CSAPGPYEQYF
DNA: TGCAGTGCACCCGGGCCCTACGAGCAGTACTTC

size: -
V: TRBV5-1
D: -
J: TRBJ2-2
CDR3: CASSLTGTGELFF
DNA: TGCGCCAGCAGCTTAACGGGCACCGGGGAGCTGTTTTTT

size: -
V: TRBV2
D: -
J: TRBJ2-1
CDR3: CASSDRFF
DNA: TGTGCCAGCAGTGACCGATTCTTC

size: -
V: TRBV7-8
D: TRBD2
J: TRBJ2-1
CDR3: CASSIGLAGVSNEQFF
DNA: TGTGCCAGCAGCATTGGACTAGCGGGGGTTAGCAATGAGCAGTTCTTC

size: few
V: TRBV5-1
D: -
J: TRBJ2-3
CDR3: CASTSLGLATDTQYF
DNA: TGCGCCAGCACCTCCCTGGGGCTAGCGACAGATACGCAGTATTTT

size: few
V: TRBV4-2
D: -
J: TRBJ2-7
CDR3: CASSQDRTYEQYF
DNA: TGTGCCAGCAGCCAAGATCGGACTTACGAGCAGTACTTC

size: few
V: TRBV18
D: -
J: TRBJ1-2
CDR3: CASSPGTLDGYTF
DNA: TGTGCCAGCTCACCCGGGACGCTTGATGGCTACACCTTC

size: -
V: TRBV4-3
D: -
J: TRBJ2-1
CDR3: CASSQVGSKFF
DNA: TGCGCCAGCAGCCAAGTAGGGTCGAAGTTCTTC

size: few
V: TRBV19
D: TRBD2
J: TRBJ2-4
CDR3: CASSIAVAGGQNIQYF
DNA: TGTGCCAGTAGTATAGCCGTAGCGGGAGGGCAAAACATTCAGTACTTC

size: few
V: TRBV4-1
D: -
J: TRBJ2-7
CDR3: CASSPGEQGYEQYF
DNA: TGCGCCAGCAGCCCGGGGGAACAGGGCTACGAGCAGTACTTC

size: -
V: TRBV30
D: TRBD1
J: TRBJ2-5
CDR3: CAWATGYQETQYF
DNA: TGTGCCTGGGCGACAGGGTACCAAGAGACCCAGTACTTC

size: few
V: TRBV5-1
D: TRBD1
J: TRBJ2-7
CDR3: CASSPGLGTATYEQYF
DNA: TGCGCCAGCAGCCCCGGGCTAGGGACAGCGACCTACGAGCAGTACTTC

size: -
V: TRBV28
D: TRBD2
J: TRBJ2-7
CDR3: CASSIGGGPGGEQYF
DNA: TGTGCCAGCTCCATCGGCGGGGGACCCGGAGGTGAGCAGTACTTC

size: -
V: TRBV20-1
D: -
J: TRBJ2-5
CDR3: CSAPRVETQYF
DNA: TGCAGTGCTCCCAGGGTTGAGACCCAGTACTTC

size: -
V: TRBV7-8
D: TRBD1
J: TRBJ1-6
CDR3: CASSGRGGTGRNSPLHF
DNA: TGTGCCAGCAGCGGACGTGGGGGGACAGGTAGAAATTCACCCCTCCACTTT

size: few
V: TRBV2
D: -
J: TRBJ1-5
CDR3: CASSAYFMVGQPQHF
DNA: TGTGCCAGCAGCGCCTACTTCATGGTAGGGCAGCCCCAGCATTTT

size: few
V: TRBV10-3
D: -
J: TRBJ2-7
CDR3: CAISVGDPLSYEQYF
DNA: TGTGCCATCAGTGTAGGGGACCCTCTATCCTACGAGCAGTACTTC

size: -
V: TRBV9
D: -
J: TRBJ2-2
CDR3: CASSLGLDYTGELFF
DNA: TGTGCCAGCAGCTTAGGCCTAGACTACACCGGGGAGCTGTTTTTT

size: -
V: TRBV19
D: -
J: TRBJ2-1
CDR3: CASSIAQRNEQFF
DNA: TGTGCCAGTAGTATAGCCCAGAGGAATGAGCAGTTCTTC

size: few
V: TRBV7-2
D: TRBD1
J: TRBJ2-7
CDR3: CASSLGGIGGYYEQYF
DNA: TGTGCCAGCAGCTTAGGGGGAATAGGGGGCTACTACGAGCAGTACTTC

size: few
V: TRBV11-3
D: -
J: TRBJ2-5
CDR3: CASSSRHNQETQYF
DNA: TGTGCCAGCAGCTCAAGACACAATCAAGAGACCCAGTACTTC

size: -
V: TRBV10-1
D: -
J: TRBJ1-1
CDR3: CASSEGTADTEAFF
DNA: TGCGCCAGCAGTGAGGGTACAGCTGACACTGAAGCTTTCTTT

size: -
V: TRBV25-1
D: -
J: TRBJ1-1
CDR3: CASSVREGGGNTEAFF
DNA: TGTGCCAGCAGTGTTAGGGAGGGAGGTGGTAACACTGAAGCTTTCTTT

size: once
V: TRBV6-6
D: TRBD2
J: TRBJ2-3
CDR3: CASSTGLAATSDTQYF
DNA: TGTGCCAGCAGTACAGGACTAGCGGCCACATCGGATACGCAGTATTTT

size: few
V: TRBV2
D: -
J: TRBJ2-7
CDR3: CASRAGTYEQYF
DNA: TGTGCCAGCAGAGCCGGGACCTACGAGCAGTACTTC

size: -
V: TRBV25-1
D: -
J: TRBJ2-7
CDR3: CASSPAGQGGQYF
DNA: TGTGCCAGCAGTCCCGCGGGGCAAGGGGGGCAGTACTTC

size: few
V: TRBV19
D: -
J: TRBJ1-4
CDR3: CASSVDRAPEGKLFF
DNA: TGTGCCAGTAGTGTAGACCGGGCCCCGGAGGGAAAACTGTTTTTT

size: -
V: TRBV27
D: -
J: TRBJ1-1
CDR3: CASSRSVGIQNTEAFF
DNA: TGTGCCAGCAGCCGCTCGGTCGGGATCCAGAACACTGAAGCTTTCTTT

size: -
V: TRBV28
D: TRBD2
J: TRBJ2-1
CDR3: CASSSPSGGAFEQFF
DNA: TGTGCCAGCAGCTCTCCTAGCGGGGGGGCCTTTGAGCAGTTCTTC

size: -
V: TRBV30
D: -
J: TRBJ1-5
CDR3: CAWSVRSGWYSNQPQHF
DNA: TGTGCCTGGAGTGTACGGTCAGGGTGGTACAGCAATCAGCCCCAGCATTTT

size: -
V: TRBV18
D: TRBD1
J: TRBJ1-1
CDR3: CASSRTGDTEAFF
DNA: TGTGCCAGCTCGCGGACAGGGGACACTGAAGCTTTCTTT